These T cell receptor beta chains were read from a single sample in a study of T-cell memory formation after mild COVID-19. TCRdb recomputed calls from the 5' RACE reads with MiXCR, one row per CDR3 protein. In the table there are approximately 440,000 distinct CDR3 sequences, 15% to 20% of which are singletons. Sequencing was carried out using PBMCs or a T cell subset sorted from them (not recorded which). The origin of the receptors is an adult woman who had mild COVID-19 (a few samples of this study predate the infection). Cell type and time point are not known. Each CDR3 is given with its conserved first and last residue. D genes are given only for firm matches. Where a row states a size, it is once, few, many or the class of an expanded clone; other rows omit it.

clone_size	j_call	d_call	v_call	cdr3_nt	cdr3_aa
NA	TRBJ2-7	NA	TRBV7-2	TGTGCCAGCAGCTTTGGGGGGCTAGGATACGAGCAGTACTTC	CASSFGGLGYEQYF
NA	TRBJ2-5	NA	TRBV2	TGTGCCAGCAGTGAATGGGCGGGAGAGACCCAGTACTTC	CASSEWAGETQYF
NA	TRBJ1-6	TRBD1	TRBV12-3/TRBV12-4	TGTGCCAGCAGACCAACATCCGGGACAGGGTATAATTCACCCCTCCACTTT	CASRPTSGTGYNSPLHF
NA	TRBJ1-2	NA	TRBV29-1	TGCAGCGTTGAACTAAGGCCGAGCTATGGCTACACCTTC	CSVELRPSYGYTF
NA	TRBJ1-5	NA	TRBV20-1	TGCAGTGCTCTAGGACCCAGCAATCAGCCCCAGCATTTT	CSALGPSNQPQHF
NA	TRBJ1-1	NA	TRBV4-1	TGCGCCAGCAGCCTTTACCTACTGGACAGCATGAACACTGAAGCTTTCTTT	CASSLYLLDSMNTEAFF
NA	TRBJ2-1	NA	TRBV11-2	TGTGCCAGCAGCTCAGTGGGGGGTTGGGGATACAATGAGCAGTTCTTC	CASSSVGGWGYNEQFF
NA	TRBJ1-4	NA	TRBV7-6	TGTGCCAGCAGCTTAGTCGGGACGGATGAAAAACTGTTTTTT	CASSLVGTDEKLFF
NA	TRBJ2-1	NA	TRBV15	TGTGCCACCAGCAGAGTTGCCAATGAGCAGTTCTTC	CATSRVANEQFF
few	TRBJ2-7	TRBD1	TRBV12-3/TRBV12-4	TGTGCCAGCTCTCCCGAGACAGGGTCCTACGAGCAGTACTTC	CASSPETGSYEQYF
few	TRBJ2-7	TRBD1	TRBV6-5	TGTGCCAGCAGTGAAACCTTCGGGACAGCAACCTACGAGCAGTACTTC	CASSETFGTATYEQYF
NA	TRBJ2-7	NA	TRBV4-1	TGCGCCAGCAGCGGTGCTAGGGGCGGATCCTACGAGCAGTACTTC	CASSGARGGSYEQYF
NA	TRBJ2-1	NA	TRBV11-1	TGTGCCAGCAGACCCGAAAGCGGCGACAATGAGCAGTTCTTC	CASRPESGDNEQFF
few	TRBJ2-5	NA	TRBV3-1	TGTGCCAGCAGCCCGTGGGTAGGGGACCAAGAGACCCAGTACTTC	CASSPWVGDQETQYF
NA	TRBJ1-2	NA	TRBV27	TGTGCCAGCAGTCCCATCCCCCACTATGGCTACACCTTC	CASSPIPHYGYTF
few	TRBJ2-2	NA	TRBV19	TGTGCCAGTAGTATCGGCAGCCGGATCACCGGGGAGCTGTTTTTT	CASSIGSRITGELFF
NA	TRBJ1-1	TRBD1	TRBV7-6	TGTGCCAGCAGCTCCCCCAGGGGGATGGAGTTGGCGAACACTGAAGCTTTCTTT	CASSSPRGMELANTEAFF
NA	TRBJ1-4	TRBD1	TRBV9	TGTGCCAGCAGCGCGGAGGACAGGGCCGGCGGGGAAAAACTGTTTTTT	CASSAEDRAGGEKLFF
few	TRBJ2-7	TRBD1	TRBV20-1	TGCAGTGCTAGTTGGGACAGGGGGTCCTACGAGCAGTACTTC	CSASWDRGSYEQYF
NA	TRBJ2-1	TRBD2	TRBV24-1	TGTGCCACCAGTGATTCTAGCGGGAGGGCCTACAATGAGCAGTTCTTC	CATSDSSGRAYNEQFF
few	TRBJ1-1	NA	TRBV7-9	TGTGCCAGCAGCTTAGGACATACTACTATCATGAACACTGAAGCTTTCTTT	CASSLGHTTIMNTEAFF
few	TRBJ1-5	NA	TRBV6-5	TGTGCCAGCAGTTACTCCGACAGAGAGAATCAGCCCCAGCATTTT	CASSYSDRENQPQHF
NA	TRBJ1-2	NA	TRBV7-3	TGTGCCAGCAGCTTAATGGGAGGGTCTAGCTATGGCTACACCTTC	CASSLMGGSSYGYTF
few	TRBJ2-3	NA	TRBV11-3	TGTGCCAGCAGCTTAGATGCCCCTATCACAGATACGCAGTATTTT	CASSLDAPITDTQYF
NA	TRBJ2-5	TRBD1	TRBV7-3	TGTGCCAGCAGCGTAAACCTCGGGACAGGGGACCAGTACTTC	CASSVNLGTGDQYF
few	TRBJ1-1	NA	TRBV7-9	TGTGCCAGCAGCCTATCATTAGCTGAAGCTTTCTTT	CASSLSLAEAFF
NA	TRBJ1-5	NA	TRBV19	TGTGCCAGTAGTATTAGTGCAGGACGTCAGCCCCAGCATTTT	CASSISAGRQPQHF
NA	TRBJ2-3	NA	TRBV7-8	TGTGCCAGCAGCTTAGAGGTTGGCGGAAGTCACACAGATACGCAGTATTTT	CASSLEVGGSHTDTQYF
few	TRBJ2-1	NA	TRBV7-9	TGTGCCAGCAGCTTCCCTCCATCGTTAACTAGCTCCTACAATGAGCAGTTCTTC	CASSFPPSLTSSYNEQFF
few	TRBJ2-3	NA	TRBV10-3	TGTGCCATCAGTGAGTCAGTCGGCTCCACAGATACGCAGTATTTT	CAISESVGSTDTQYF
NA	TRBJ2-3	NA	TRBV4-2	TGTGCCAGCAGCCAGCCCTCCCGGGGGGCCGCGGATACGCAGTATTTT	CASSQPSRGAADTQYF
NA	TRBJ2-3	NA	TRBV27	TGTGCCAGCAGTTTTTATAGTCAGGGAACAGATACGCAGTATTTT	CASSFYSQGTDTQYF
few	TRBJ1-1	NA	TRBV11-1	TGTGCCAGCAGCCCCCCTGGGAGGCAGAACACTGAAGCTTTCTTT	CASSPPGRQNTEAFF
few	TRBJ2-6	NA	TRBV4-2	TGTGCCAGCAGCCAAGGCCCTACTCGGTCTGGGGCCAACGTCCTGACTTTC	CASSQGPTRSGANVLTF
few	TRBJ2-3	NA	TRBV29-1	TGCAGCGTTGACCTCGGGCTAGGAGATACGCAGTATTTT	CSVDLGLGDTQYF
NA	TRBJ2-3	TRBD2	TRBV7-2	TGTGCCAGCAGCTCTATGGGACTAGCGGGACTCTCAGATACGCAGTATTTT	CASSSMGLAGLSDTQYF
NA	TRBJ2-3	TRBD2	TRBV9	TGTGCCAGCACGTGGGGTAGCGGGGGCTCAGATACGCAGTATTTT	CASTWGSGGSDTQYF
NA	TRBJ1-2	NA	TRBV6-5	TGTGCCAGCAGTAGAATTCAGGGAGCGCTTTATGGCTACACCTTC	CASSRIQGALYGYTF
NA	TRBJ2-1	NA	TRBV29-1	TGCAGCGTTGTATACCCACGGGATGAGCAGTTCTTC	CSVVYPRDEQFF
few	TRBJ1-6	NA	TRBV7-8	TGTGCCAGCAACAGGGATAGCGTGTCCTATAATTCACCCCTCCACTTT	CASNRDSVSYNSPLHF
NA	TRBJ1-4	NA	TRBV7-3	TGTGCCAGCAGCTCAACACACGGAGCTAGAACTAATGAAAAACTGTTTTTT	CASSSTHGARTNEKLFF
NA	TRBJ2-2	NA	TRBV5-1	TGCGCCAGCAGCTTGGATTCTGTGAAGGCCGGGGAGCTGTATTTT	CASSLDSVKAGELYF
many	TRBJ2-2	TRBD1	TRBV12-3/TRBV12-4	TGTGCCAGCAGTCGACAGGGGGGGGACACCGGGGAGCTGTTTTTT	CASSRQGGDTGELFF
NA	TRBJ2-5	TRBD2	TRBV7-8	TGTGCCAGCACCCCCCGGACTAGCGTTCAAGAGACCCAGTACTTC	CASTPRTSVQETQYF
NA	TRBJ2-1	NA	TRBV7-3	TGTGCCAGCAGCCCGGACTCAGGCTCCTACAATGAGCAGTTCTTC	CASSPDSGSYNEQFF
once	TRBJ1-2	NA	TRBV29-1	TGCAGCGTTGTAGGAGAGAGTGGCTACACCTTC	CSVVGESGYTF